This T cell receptor beta chain was obtained from a study of sequential checkpoint blockade in melanoma. Study-wide background: Arm A got nivolumab then ipilimumab; arm B the reverse, 1:1. After nivolumab or ipilimumab alone, approximately 22 patients had week-13 rebiopsies. DNA from 70 to 95 pretreatment tumor samples underwent TCRβ immunosequencing.

Study observations and caveats: In arm A, pretreatment tumor clonality was associated with response.

The table came from immunoSEQ multiplex PCR; TCRdb's copy has only in-frame clones and leaves some out. Among a few thousand clones listed, 18% were seen once. This clone was seen ten or more times. Its antigen is unknown. Treatment in this sample: randomized to nivolumab then ipilimumab (arm A) or the reverse (arm B). This receptor was identified in a human donor with melanoma. Sequenced material: tumor tissue (inferred from file names), taken from a patient given nivolumab and ipilimumab in sequence.

The CDR3 protein is CASSLAVTGDGKNIQYF. In DNA, the CDR3 is TGTGCCAGCAGCTTGGCTGTGACAGGGGACGGCAAAAACATTCAGTACTTC. The chain has TRBV7-5 and TRBJ2-4; TRBD1 is taken as the D call from the table, unchecked against the DNA. TRBV7-5 is flagged as a pseudogene. The CDR3 has 17 amino acids.